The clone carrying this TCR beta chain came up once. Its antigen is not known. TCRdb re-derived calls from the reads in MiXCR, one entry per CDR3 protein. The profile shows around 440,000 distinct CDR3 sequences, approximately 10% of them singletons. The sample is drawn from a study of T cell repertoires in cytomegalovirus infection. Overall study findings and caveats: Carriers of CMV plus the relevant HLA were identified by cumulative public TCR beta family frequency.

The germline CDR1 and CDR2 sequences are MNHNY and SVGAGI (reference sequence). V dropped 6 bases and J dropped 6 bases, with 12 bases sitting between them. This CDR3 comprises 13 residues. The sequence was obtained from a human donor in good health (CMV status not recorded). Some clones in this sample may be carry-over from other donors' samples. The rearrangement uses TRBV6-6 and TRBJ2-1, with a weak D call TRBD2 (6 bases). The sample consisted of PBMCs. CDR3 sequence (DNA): TGTGCCAGCAGCCCCGGGACTTTCAATGAGCAGTTCTTC. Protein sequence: CASSPGTFNEQFF.